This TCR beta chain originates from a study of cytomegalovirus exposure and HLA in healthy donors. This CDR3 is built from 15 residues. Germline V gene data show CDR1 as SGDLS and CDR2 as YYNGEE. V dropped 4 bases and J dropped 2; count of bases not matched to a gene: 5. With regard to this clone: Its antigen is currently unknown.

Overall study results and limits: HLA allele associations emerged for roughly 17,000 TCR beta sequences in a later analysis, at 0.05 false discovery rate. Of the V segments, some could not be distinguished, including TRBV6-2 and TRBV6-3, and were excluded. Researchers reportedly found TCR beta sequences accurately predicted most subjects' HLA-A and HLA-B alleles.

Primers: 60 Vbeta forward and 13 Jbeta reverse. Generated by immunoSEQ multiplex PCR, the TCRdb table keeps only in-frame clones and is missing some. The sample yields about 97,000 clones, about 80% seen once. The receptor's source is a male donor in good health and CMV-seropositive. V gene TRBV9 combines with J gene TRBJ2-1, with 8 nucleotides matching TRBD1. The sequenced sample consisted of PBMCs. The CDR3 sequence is CASSNGQGPYNEQFF. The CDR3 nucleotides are TGTGCCAGCAGCAACGGACAGGGACCCTACAATGAGCAGTTCTTC.